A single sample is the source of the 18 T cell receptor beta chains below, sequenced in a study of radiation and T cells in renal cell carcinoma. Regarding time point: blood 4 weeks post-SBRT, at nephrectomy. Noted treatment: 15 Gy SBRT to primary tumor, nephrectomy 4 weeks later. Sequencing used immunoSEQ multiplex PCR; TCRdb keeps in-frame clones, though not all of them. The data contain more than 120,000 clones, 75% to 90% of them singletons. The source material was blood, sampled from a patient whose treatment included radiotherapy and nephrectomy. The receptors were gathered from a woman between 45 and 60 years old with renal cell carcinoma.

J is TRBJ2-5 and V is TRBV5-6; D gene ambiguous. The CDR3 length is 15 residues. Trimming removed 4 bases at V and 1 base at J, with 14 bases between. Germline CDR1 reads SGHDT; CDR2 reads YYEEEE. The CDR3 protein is CASSEIQYAQETQYF. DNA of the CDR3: TGTGCCAGCAGCGAAATACAGTACGCCCAAGAGACCCAGTACTTC.

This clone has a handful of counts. The CDR3 sequence: CATTGVNTEAFF. The CDR3 nucleotides are TGTGCCACTACAGGGGTGAACACTGAAGCTTTCTTT. J is TRBJ1-1 and V is TRBV2; 7 bases align to TRBD1. Germline trimming cut 10 bases from V and 0 bases from J; bases unmatched to any gene: 2. CDR1 is SNHLY, CDR2 FYNNEI, per germline. The length of the CDR3 is 12 residues.

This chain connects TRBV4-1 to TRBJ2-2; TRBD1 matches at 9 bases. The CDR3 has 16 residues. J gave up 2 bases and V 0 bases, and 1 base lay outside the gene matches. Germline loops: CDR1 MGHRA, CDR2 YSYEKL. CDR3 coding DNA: TGCGCCAGCAGCCAAGAGGGACAGGGCAACACCGGGGAGCTGTTTTTT. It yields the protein CASSQEGQGNTGELFF.

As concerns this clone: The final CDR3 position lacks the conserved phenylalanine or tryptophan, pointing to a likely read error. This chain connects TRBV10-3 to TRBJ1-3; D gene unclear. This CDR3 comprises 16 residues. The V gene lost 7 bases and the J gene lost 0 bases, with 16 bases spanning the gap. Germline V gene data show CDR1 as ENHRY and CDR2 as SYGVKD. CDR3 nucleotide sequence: TGTGCCATCAAGGAGCAGCTAGGATTCTCTGGAAACACCATATATCTT. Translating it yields CAIKEQLGFSGNTIYL.

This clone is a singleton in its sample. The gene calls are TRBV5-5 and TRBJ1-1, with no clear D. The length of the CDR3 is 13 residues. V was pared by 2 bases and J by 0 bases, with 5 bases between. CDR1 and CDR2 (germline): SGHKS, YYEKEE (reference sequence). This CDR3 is CASSFNLNTEAFF. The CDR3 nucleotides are TGTGCCAGCAGCTTTAACCTGAACACTGAAGCTTTCTTT.

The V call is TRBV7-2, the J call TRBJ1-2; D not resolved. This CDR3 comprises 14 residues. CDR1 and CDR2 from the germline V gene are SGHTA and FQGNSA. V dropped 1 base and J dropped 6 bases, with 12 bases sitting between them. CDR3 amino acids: CASSLVTESNGYTF. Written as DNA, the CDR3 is TGTGCCAGCAGCTTAGTAACAGAGTCCAATGGCTACACCTTC.

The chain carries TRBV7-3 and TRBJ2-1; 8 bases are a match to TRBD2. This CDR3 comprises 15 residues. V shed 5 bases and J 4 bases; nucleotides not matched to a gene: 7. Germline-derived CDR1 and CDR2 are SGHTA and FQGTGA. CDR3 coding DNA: TGTGCCAGCAGCCTCAGCGGGAGCACTTACAATGAGCAGTTCTTC. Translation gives CASSLSGSTYNEQFF.

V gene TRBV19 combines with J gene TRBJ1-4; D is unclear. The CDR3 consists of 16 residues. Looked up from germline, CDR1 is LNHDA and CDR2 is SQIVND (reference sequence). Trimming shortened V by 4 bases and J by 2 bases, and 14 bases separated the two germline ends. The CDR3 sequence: CASSTHMVRTNEKLFF. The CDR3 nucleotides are TGTGCCAGTAGTACCCACATGGTACGGACTAATGAAAAACTGTTTTTT.

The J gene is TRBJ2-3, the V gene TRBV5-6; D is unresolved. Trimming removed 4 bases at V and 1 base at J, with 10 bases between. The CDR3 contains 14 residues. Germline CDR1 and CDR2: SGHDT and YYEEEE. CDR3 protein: CASSTFGGTDTQYF. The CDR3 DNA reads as TGTGCCAGCAGCACCTTCGGTGGCACAGATACGCAGTATTTT.

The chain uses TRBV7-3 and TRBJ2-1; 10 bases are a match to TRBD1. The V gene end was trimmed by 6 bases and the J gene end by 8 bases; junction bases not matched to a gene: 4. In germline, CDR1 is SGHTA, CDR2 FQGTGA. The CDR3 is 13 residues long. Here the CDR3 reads CASRTGTGDEQFF. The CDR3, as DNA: TGTGCCAGCAGAACCGGGACAGGGGATGAGCAGTTCTTC.

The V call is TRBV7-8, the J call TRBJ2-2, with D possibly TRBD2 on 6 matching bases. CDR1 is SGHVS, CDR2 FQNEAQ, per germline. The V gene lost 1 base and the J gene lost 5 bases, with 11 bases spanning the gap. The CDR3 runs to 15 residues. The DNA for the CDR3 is TGTGCCAGCAGCTTAGTTGGTAGCGGAACCGGGGAGCTGTTTTTT. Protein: CASSLVGSGTGELFF.

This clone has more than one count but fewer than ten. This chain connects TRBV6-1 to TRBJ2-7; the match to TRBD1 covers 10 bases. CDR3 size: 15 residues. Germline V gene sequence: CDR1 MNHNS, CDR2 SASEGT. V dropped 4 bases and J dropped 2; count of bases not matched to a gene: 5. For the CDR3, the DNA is TGTGCCAGCAGTGCCGGGGGGACAGGGGCCTACGAGCAGTACTTC. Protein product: CASSAGGTGAYEQYF.

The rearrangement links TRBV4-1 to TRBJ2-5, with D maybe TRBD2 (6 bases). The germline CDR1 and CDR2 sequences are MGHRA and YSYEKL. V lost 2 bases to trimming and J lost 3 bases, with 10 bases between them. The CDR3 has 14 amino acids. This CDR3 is CASSQLASKETQYF. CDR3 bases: TGCGCCAGCAGCCAACTAGCGAGCAAAGAGACCCAGTACTTC.

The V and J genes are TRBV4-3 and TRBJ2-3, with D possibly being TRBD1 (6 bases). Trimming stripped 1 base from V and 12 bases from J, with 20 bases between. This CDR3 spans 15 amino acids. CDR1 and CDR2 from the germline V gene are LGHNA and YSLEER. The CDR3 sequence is CASSQGAGATQRQYF. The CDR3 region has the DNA TGCGCCAGCAGCCAAGGGGCAGGGGCGACTCAAAGACAGTATTTT.

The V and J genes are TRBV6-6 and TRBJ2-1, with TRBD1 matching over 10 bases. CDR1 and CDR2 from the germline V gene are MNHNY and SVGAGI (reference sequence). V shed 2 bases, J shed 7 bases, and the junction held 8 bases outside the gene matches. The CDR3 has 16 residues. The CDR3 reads CASSYLGQGQGNEQFF. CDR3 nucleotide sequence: TGTGCCAGCAGTTACCTGGGACAGGGGCAGGGGAATGAGCAGTTCTTC.

CDR3 region: CASSFGGTGPYEQYF. The CDR3 region has the DNA TGTGCCAGCAGTTTCGGCGGGACAGGGCCCTACGAGCAGTACTTC. The rearrangement links TRBV27 to TRBJ2-7, with 9 bases that match TRBD1. With V trimmed by 3 bases and J by 2 bases, 5 bases remained unmatched. The CDR3 runs to 15 residues. Germline V gene lookup returns CDR1 MNHEY and CDR2 SMNVEV (reference sequence).

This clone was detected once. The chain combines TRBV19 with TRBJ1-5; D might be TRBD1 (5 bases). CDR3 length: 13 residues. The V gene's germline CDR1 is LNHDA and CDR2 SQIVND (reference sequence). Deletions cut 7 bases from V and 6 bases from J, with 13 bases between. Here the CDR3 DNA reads TGTGCCAGTACCACGACAGAAAGTCAGCCCCAGCATTTT. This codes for CASTTTESQPQHF.

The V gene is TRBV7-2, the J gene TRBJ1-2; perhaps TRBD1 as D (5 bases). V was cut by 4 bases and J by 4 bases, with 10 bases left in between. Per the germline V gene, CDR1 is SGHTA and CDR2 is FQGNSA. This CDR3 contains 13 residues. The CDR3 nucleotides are TGTGCCAGCAGCTCGGGACGGTTCTATGGCTACACCTTC. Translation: CASSSGRFYGYTF.